A single sample is the source of the 2 T cell receptor beta chains below, sequenced in a study of cytomegalovirus exposure and HLA in healthy donors. Here immunoSEQ multiplex PCR was the method, and the copy in TCRdb shows in-frame clones only, minus some. The data show around 220,000 clones, with roughly 88% seen just once and roughly 3% held by the top ten. The sample taken for sequencing was PBMCs. Receptors were obtained from a woman between 18 and 30 years old in good health and CMV-seronegative.

V is TRBV27 and J is TRBJ2-2; D gene ambiguous. Trimming pared 3 bases from V and 3 bases from J, leaving 8 bases between. CDR3 length: 14 residues. Germline loops: CDR1 MNHEY, CDR2 SMNVEV (reference sequence). In DNA, the CDR3 is TGTGCCAGCAGTTTCGACTCATACACCGGGGAGCTGTTTTTT. Its protein product is CASSFDSYTGELFF.

This chain uses TRBV13 with TRBJ2-7, with D possibly being TRBD2 (6 bases). Germline CDR1 is PRHDT and CDR2 is FYEKMQ (reference sequence). V gave up 11 bases and J gave up 5 bases, with 16 bases separating them. This CDR3 has 12 residues. Here the CDR3 reads CASAGLAHEQYF. CDR3 coding DNA: TGTGCCTCCGCGGGGCTAGCCCACGAGCAGTACTTC.